Below, 2 T cell receptor beta chains from the same sample are listed, as sequenced in a study of T cell repertoires in cytomegalovirus infection. TCRdb called the reads again in MiXCR, with one record for every CDR3 protein. Altogether more than 140,000 distinct CDR3 sequences are present, about 6.5% being singletons, with the ten largest covering more than 15%. Sequencing was done on a sample of PBMCs. The receptor source for this set is a human donor in good health (CMV status not recorded). Some clones in this sample may be carry-over from other donors' samples.

Ten or more counts support this clonotype. The CDR3 bases are TGTGCCAGCAGCCAAGGGGGTCTGAAGGAGTACAATGAGCAGTTCTTC. This translates into CASSQGGLKEYNEQFF. The V gene is TRBV3-1, the J gene TRBJ2-1, with D hard to call. Looked up from germline, CDR1 is LGHDT and CDR2 is YNNKEL (reference sequence). V was pared by 1 base and J by 4 bases, with 14 bases between. There are 16 residues in the CDR3.

V usage is TRBV9 and J usage is TRBJ1-5, with D possibly matching TRBD1 (6 bases). The germline gives CDR1 SGDLS, CDR2 YYNGEE. V gave up 3 bases and J gave up 9 bases, with 13 bases separating them. The CDR3 contains 13 residues. This CDR3 is CASSGRGPGPQHF. The CDR3 nucleotides are TGTGCCAGCAGCGGCCGGGGGCCGGGGCCCCAGCATTTT.